The 6 T cell receptor beta chains in this list originate from one sample, sequenced in a study of CD8 T cells in Susac syndrome. RNA was extracted with the RNeasy kit, and a quantity of about 0.45 to 1 ug was reverse transcribed using random hexamers. TCRdb reprocessed the immunoSEQ multiplex PCR reads with MiXCR, giving one entry per CDR3 protein. The profile covers under 200,000 distinct CDR3 sequences, with 90% to 95% appearing a single time and about 0.1% taken by the ten largest. The material sequenced was CD4+ T cells from PBMCs. These receptors came from a human donor in good health.

This chain connects TRBV20-1 to TRBJ2-7, with 9 bases identical to TRBD2. The trim removed 2 bases at V and 4 bases at J, leaving 0 bases unmatched. Germline assignment: CDR1 DFQATT and CDR2 SNEGSKA (reference sequence). The CDR3 runs to 12 residues. The CDR3, as DNA: TGCAGTGCTAGACTAGCGGGGTACGAGCAGTACTTC. Translating it yields CSARLAGYEQYF.

The chain employs TRBV3-1 and TRBJ1-6; D unresolved. CDR1 and CDR2 from the germline V gene are LGHDT and YNNKEL (reference sequence). The CDR3 is made up of 17 amino acids. The V end lost 1 base, the J end lost 1 base, and 11 bases lay between the germline ends. The CDR3 DNA is TGTGCCAGCAGCCAAGCTACTGCGGGTTCCTATAATTCACCCCTCCACTTT. It encodes CASSQATAGSYNSPLHF.

This chain connects TRBV2 to TRBJ2-3; TRBD1 is a possible D gene (6 bases). V lost 3 bases and J lost 1, with 14 bases in between. This CDR3 comprises 16 residues. Germline loops: CDR1 SNHLY, CDR2 FYNNEI. CDR3 DNA sequence: TGTGCCAGCAGTGACCTCAGGGGTGCCCGCACAGATACGCAGTATTTT. The encoded protein is CASSDLRGARTDTQYF.

This chain joins TRBV29-1 and TRBJ2-7; D may be TRBD1 (6 bases). Germline V gene sequence: CDR1 SQVTM, CDR2 ANQGSEA. This CDR3 has 12 amino acids. V was pared by 6 bases and J by 1 base, with 10 bases between. CDR3 in amino acids: CSVDSESYEQYF. CDR3 nucleotides: TGCAGCGTGGACAGCGAATCCTACGAGCAGTACTTC.

The genes are TRBV20-1 and TRBJ2-7; TRBD1 might be the D (5 bases). Trimming cost V 4 bases and J 4 bases, with 8 bases left between them. CDR1 is DFQATT and CDR2 is SNEGSKA in the germline V gene (reference sequence). This CDR3 region has 11 residues. CDR3 sequence: CSATTVYEQYF. CDR3 coding DNA: TGCAGTGCTACGACAGTATACGAGCAGTACTTC.

J is TRBJ2-4 and V is TRBV20-1; tentatively, D is TRBD2 (5 bases). Germline values: CDR1 DFQATT, CDR2 SNEGSKA (reference sequence). The length of the CDR3 is 15 residues. V dropped 3 bases and J dropped 0 bases, with 12 bases sitting between them. In nucleotides, the CDR3 is TGCAGTGCTAGCGAACCGAGGGCAGCCAAAAACATTCAGTACTTC. It codes for CSASEPRAAKNIQYF.